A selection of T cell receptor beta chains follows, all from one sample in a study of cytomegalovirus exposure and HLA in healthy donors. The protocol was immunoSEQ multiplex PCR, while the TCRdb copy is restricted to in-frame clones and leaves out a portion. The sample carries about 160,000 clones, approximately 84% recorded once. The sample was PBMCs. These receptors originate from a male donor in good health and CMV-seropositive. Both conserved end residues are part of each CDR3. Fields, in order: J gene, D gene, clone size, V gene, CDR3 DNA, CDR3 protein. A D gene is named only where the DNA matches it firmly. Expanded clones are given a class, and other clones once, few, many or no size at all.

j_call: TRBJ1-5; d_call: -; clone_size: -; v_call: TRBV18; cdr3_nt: TGTGCCAGCTCGCGGGGGAACGATCAGCCCCAGCATTTT; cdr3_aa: CASSRGNDQPQHF
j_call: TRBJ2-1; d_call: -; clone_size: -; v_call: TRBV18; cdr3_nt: TGTGCCAGCTCACCACCGCCCGGGACAAACGACAATGAGCAGTTCTTC; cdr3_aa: CASSPPPGTNDNEQFF
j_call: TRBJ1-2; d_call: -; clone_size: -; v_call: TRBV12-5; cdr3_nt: TGTGCTAGTGGAGCAGGGAACTATAGCTACACCTTC; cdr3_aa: CASGAGNYSYTF
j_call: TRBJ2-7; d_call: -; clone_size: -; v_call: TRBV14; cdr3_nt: TGTGCCAGCAGCCCCATCTCGGTGGTGGGCAGTGAAAACGAGCAGTACTTC; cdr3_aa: CASSPISVVGSENEQYF
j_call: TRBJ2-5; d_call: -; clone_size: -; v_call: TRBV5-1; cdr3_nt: TGCGCCAGCAGCTTCTTCGGAGTGCAAGAGACCCAGTACTTC; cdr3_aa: CASSFFGVQETQYF
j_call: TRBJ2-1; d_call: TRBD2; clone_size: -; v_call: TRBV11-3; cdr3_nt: TGTGCCAGCAGCATAGGGACTAGCGGGGCCTATGAGCAGTTCTTC; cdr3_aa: CASSIGTSGAYEQFF
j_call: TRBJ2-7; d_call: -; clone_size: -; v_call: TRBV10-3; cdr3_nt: TGTGCCATCAGTGAGAGAGGGGGGGACCCCCTCTACGAGCAGTACTTC; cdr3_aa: CAISERGGDPLYEQYF
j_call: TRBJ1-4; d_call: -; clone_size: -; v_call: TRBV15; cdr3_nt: TGTGCCACCAGCAGAGAAGGGAGGGATAATGAAAAACTGTTTTTT; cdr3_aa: CATSREGRDNEKLFF
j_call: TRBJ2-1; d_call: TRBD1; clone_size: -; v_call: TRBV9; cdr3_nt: TGTGCCAGCAGCCCAGCCCCCTCGGGACAGGGGGCCTTCACCTACAATGAGCAGTTCTTC; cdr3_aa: CASSPAPSGQGAFTYNEQFF
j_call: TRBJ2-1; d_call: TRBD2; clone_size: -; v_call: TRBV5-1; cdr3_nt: TGCGCCAGCAGAATTGGGACTAGCGTCAACAATGAGCAGTTCTTC; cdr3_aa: CASRIGTSVNNEQFF
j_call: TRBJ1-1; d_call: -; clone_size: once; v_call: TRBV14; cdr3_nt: TGTGCCAGCAGCCCCAGGGGACACGTGAACACTGAAGCTTTCTTT; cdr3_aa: CASSPRGHVNTEAFF
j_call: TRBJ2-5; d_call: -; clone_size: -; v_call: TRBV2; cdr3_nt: TGTGCCAGCAGTAGGAGGGGAGAGACCCAGTACTTC; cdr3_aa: CASSRRGETQYF
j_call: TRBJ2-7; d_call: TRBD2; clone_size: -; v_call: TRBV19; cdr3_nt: TGTGCCAGTAGCAGGGAGGGCTACGAGCAGTACTTC; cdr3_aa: CASSREGYEQYF
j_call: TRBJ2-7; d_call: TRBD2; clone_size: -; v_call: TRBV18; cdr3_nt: TGTGCCAGCTCACCACGGATATCGACTAGCGGGAGGGCCAGCGAGCAGTACTTC; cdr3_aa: CASSPRISTSGRASEQYF
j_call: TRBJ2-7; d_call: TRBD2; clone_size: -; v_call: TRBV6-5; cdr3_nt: TGTGCCAGCGGTAGACCGGGACTAGAAGGAACCGAGCAGTACTTC; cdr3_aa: CASGRPGLEGTEQYF